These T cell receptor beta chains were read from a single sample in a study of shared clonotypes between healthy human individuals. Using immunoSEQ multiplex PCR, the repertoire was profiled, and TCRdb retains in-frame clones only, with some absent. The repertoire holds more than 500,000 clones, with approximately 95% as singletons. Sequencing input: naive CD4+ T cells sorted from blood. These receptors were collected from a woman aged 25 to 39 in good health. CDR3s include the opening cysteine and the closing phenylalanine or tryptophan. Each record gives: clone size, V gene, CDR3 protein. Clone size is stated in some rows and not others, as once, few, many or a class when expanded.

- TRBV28 CASSLLKRSSYNEQFF
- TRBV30 CAWSTGTGYQPQHF
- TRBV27 CASSTQGPAHTGELFF
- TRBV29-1 CSVKEETQYF
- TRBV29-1 CSVGERSYEQYF
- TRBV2 CASSTGLGFEAFF
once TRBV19 CASSIVGQGTYEQYF
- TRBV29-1 CSAQDRGQDTQYF
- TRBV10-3 CAISRSGQAYDYGYTF
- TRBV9 CASSDNRDTPQHF
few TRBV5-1 CASSLDRGRTGELFF
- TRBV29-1 CSVRKPSYEQYF
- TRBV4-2 CASSRLQGSEQYF
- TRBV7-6 CASSSNRRNYRDSGANVLTF
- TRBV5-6 CASSTGGTGYYNEQFF
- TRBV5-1 CASSGGQVITEAFF
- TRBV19 CASSGPAEQYF
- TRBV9 CASSYSGVAGGEQYF
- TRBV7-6 CASSLAPTGKAFF
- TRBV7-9 CASSAPGGADTQYF
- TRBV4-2 CASGGTVSSGANVLTF
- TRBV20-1 CSAIYGYTF
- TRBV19 CASRAGQSYSYNEQFF
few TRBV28 CASSGGQGHQPQHF
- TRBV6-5 CASSSGTAISGNTIYF
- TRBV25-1 CASSELGLAFTDTQYF
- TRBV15 CATSTPRRVTEAFF
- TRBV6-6 CASSYNSDRETQYF
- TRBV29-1 CSGSPRTSTHNEQFF
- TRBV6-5 CASSYSGGIPSEQYF
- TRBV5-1 CASSLLASSYNEQFF
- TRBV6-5 CASKSAGLVYEQYF
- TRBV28 CASSPRLADYEQYF
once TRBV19 CASSIALGQEAYEQFF
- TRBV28 CASSLFVTSGNTIYF
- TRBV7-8 CASSLARLKGAGHEQYF
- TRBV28 CASSLTGWQFF
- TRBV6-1 CASSEYEGGLGYGYTF
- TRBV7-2 CASSFPTSGTSGYEQYF
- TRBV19 CASSNDREGEKLFF
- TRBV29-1 CSASVRQGALNEQYF
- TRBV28 CASGRTGYEQYF
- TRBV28 CASSSAGTLYNEQFF
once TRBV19 CASSRQGSAKNIQYF
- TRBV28 CASSLEGVGANVLTF
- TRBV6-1 CASSGVVWPGANYGYTF
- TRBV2 CASSRGPLEGYTF
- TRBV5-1 CASTLGINSGYGYTF
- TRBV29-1 CSVEVPGENTEAFF
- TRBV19 CASSMNRGGNEKLFF
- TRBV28 CASSRQYSPLHF
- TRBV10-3 CAISNGDGSYEQYF
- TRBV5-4 CASSAVGVNEKLFF
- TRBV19 CASSTGTSPFYSNQPQHF